This T cell receptor beta chain was sequenced during a study of CD8+ T cells in alopecia areata. Overall study context: Treated patients swallowed 5 to 10 mg of oral tofacitinib twice daily.

Per the germline V gene, CDR1 is LNHNV and CDR2 is YYDKDF (reference sequence). Unmatched junction bases numbered 12, after V lost 3 bases and J lost 5 bases. The CDR3 length is 18 residues. As part of sample collection, lesional scalp punch biopsies and peripheral blood were taken from alopecia areata patients. Following RNA extraction, reverse transcription yielded cDNA that acted as the sequencing template. Clones were read by immunoSEQ multiplex PCR, and TCRdb kept only the in-frame ones, dropping some. Counted here are about 15,000 clones, 45% to 65% occurring once; the ten biggest clones make up roughly 12%.

Specimen: skin. V and J are TRBV15 and TRBJ2-1; TRBD2 aligns across 11 bases. The clonotype originates from a human donor with alopecia areata. CDR3 amino acids: CATSSWRDSGRAHNEQFF. The CDR3 nucleotides read TGTGCCACCAGCAGCTGGAGAGATAGCGGGAGGGCGCACAATGAGCAGTTCTTC. The whole variable domain, filled in from reference TRBV15 and TRBJ2-1, reads DAMVIQNPRYQVTQFGKPVTLSCSQTLNHNVMYWYQQKSSQAPKLLFHYYDKDFNNEADTPDNFQSRRPNTSFCFLDIRSPGLGDTAMYLCATSSWRDSGRAHNEQFFGPGTRLTVL.